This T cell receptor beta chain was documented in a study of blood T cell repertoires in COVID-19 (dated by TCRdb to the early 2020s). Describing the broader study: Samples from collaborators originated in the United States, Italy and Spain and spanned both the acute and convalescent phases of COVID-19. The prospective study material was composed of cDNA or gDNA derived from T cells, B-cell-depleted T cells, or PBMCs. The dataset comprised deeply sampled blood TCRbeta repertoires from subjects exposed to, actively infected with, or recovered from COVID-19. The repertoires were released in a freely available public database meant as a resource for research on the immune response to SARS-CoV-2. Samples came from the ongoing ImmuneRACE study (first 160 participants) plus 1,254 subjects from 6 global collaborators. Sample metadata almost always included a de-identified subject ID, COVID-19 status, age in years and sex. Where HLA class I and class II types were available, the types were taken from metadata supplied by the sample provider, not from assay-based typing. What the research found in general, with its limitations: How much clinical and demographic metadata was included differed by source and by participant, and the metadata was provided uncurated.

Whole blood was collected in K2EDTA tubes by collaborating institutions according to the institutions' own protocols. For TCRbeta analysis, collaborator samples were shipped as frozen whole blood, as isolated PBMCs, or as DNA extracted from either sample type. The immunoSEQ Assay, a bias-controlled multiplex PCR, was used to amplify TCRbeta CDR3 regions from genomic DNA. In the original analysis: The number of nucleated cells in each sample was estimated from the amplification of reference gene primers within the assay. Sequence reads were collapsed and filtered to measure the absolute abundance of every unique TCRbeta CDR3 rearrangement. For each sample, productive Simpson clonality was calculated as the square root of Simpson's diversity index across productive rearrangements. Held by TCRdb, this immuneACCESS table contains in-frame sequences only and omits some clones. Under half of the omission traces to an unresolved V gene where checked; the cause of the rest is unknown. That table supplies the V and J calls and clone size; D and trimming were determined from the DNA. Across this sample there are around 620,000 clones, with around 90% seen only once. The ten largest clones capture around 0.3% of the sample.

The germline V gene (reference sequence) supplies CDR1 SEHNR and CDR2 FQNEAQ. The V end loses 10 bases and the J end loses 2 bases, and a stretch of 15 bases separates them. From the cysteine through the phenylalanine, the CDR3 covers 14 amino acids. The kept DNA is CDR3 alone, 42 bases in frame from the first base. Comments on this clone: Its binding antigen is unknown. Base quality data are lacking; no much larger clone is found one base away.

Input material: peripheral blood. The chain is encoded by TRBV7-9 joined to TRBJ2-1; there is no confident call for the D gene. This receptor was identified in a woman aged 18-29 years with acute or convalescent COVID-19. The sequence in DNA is TGTGCCACCGTCAGGTCGGCAGCCTACAATGAGCAGTTCTTC. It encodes CATVRSAAYNEQFF.